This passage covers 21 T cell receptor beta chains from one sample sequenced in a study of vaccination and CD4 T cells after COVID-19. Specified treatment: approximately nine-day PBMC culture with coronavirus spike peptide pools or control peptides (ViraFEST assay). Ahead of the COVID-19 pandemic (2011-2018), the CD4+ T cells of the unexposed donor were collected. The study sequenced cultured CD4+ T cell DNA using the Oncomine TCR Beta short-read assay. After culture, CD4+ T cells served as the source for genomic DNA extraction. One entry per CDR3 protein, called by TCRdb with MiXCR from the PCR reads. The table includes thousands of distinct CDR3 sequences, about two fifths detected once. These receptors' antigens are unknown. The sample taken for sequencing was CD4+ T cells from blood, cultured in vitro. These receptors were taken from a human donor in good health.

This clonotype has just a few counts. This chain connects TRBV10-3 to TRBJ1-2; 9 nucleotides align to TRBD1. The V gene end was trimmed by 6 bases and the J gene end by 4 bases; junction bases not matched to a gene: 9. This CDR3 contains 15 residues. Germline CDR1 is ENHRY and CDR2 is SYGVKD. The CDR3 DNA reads TGTGCCATCAGCGAACAGGGGGCGCTTGGCTATGGCTACACCTTC. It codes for CAISEQGALGYGYTF.

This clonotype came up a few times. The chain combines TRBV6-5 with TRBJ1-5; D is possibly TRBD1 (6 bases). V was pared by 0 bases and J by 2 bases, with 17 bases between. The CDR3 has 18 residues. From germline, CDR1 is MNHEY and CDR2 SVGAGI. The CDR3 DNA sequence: TGTGCCAGCAGTTACTCGACAGGAGGTGGTGTAGGCAATCAGCCCCAGCATTTT. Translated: CASSYSTGGGVGNQPQHF.

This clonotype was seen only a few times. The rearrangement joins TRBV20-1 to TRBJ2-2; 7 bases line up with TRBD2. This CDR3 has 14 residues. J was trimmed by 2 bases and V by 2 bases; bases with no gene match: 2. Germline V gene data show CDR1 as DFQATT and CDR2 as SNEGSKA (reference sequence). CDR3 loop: CSARSSGNTGELFF. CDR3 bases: TGCAGTGCTAGATCTAGCGGAAACACCGGGGAGCTGTTTTTT.

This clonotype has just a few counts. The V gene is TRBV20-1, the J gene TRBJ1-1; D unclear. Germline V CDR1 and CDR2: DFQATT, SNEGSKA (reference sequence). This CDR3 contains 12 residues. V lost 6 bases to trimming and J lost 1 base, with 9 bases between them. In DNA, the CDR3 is TGCAGTGCCCGGACGTGGAACACTGAAGCTTTCTTT. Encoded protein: CSARTWNTEAFF.

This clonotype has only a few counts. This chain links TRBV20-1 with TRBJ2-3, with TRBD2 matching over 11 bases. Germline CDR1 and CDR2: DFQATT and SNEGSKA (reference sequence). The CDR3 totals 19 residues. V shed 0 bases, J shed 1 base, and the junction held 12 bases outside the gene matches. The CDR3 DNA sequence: TGCAGTGCTAGAGAGAGAGTAGCGGGAGGGCCTCTGGGCACAGATACGCAGTATTTT. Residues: CSARERVAGGPLGTDTQYF.

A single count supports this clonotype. CDR3 amino acids: CASRNQGLNTGELFF. The CDR3 DNA follows: TGTGCCAGTAGAAACCAGGGACTGAACACCGGGGAGCTGTTTTTT. The V gene is TRBV19, the J gene TRBJ2-2; tentatively, D is TRBD2 (6 bases). CDR3 length equals 15 residues. V was shortened by 6 bases and J by 1 base, with 12 bases between the two germline ends. Germline CDR1 and CDR2: LNHDA and SQIVND (reference sequence).

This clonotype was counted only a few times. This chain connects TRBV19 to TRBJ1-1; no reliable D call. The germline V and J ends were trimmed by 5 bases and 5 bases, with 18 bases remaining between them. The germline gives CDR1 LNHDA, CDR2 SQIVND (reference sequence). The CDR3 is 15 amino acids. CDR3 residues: CASSPPGLGGTEAFF. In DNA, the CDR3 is TGTGCCAGTAGTCCCCCCGGCCTCGGCGGGACTGAAGCTTTCTTT.

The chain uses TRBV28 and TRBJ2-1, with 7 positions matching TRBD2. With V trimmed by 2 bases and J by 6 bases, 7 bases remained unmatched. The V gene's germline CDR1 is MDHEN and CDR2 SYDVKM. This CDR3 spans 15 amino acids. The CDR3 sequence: CASSLIGEGLNEQFF. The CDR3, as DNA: TGTGCCAGCAGTTTAATCGGGGAGGGCCTCAATGAGCAGTTCTTC.

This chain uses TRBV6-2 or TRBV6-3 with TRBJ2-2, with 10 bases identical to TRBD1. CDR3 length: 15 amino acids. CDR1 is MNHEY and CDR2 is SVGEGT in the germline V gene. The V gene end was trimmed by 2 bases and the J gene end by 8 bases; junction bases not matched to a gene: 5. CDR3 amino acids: CASSYLGQGTGELFF. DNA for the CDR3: TGTGCCAGCAGTTACCTGGGACAGGGGACAGGGGAGCTGTTTTTT.

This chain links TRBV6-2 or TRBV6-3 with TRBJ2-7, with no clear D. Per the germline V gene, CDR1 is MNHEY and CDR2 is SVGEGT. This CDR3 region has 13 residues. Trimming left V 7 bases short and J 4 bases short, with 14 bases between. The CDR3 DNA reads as TGTGCCAGCAAATATGGCGTGGGGTACGAGCAGTACTTC. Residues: CASKYGVGYEQYF.

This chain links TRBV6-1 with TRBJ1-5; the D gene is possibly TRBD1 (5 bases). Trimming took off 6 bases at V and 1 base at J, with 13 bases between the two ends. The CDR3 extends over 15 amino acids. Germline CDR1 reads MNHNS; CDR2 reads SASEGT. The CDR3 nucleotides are TGTGCCAGCAGAAACAGGTTCTGGAGCAATCAGCCCCAGCATTTT. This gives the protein CASRNRFWSNQPQHF.

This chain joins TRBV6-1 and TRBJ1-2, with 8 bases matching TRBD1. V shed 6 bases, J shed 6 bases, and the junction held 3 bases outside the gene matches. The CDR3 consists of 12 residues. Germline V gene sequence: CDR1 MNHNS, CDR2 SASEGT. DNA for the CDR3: TGTGCCAGCAGAAGACAGGGGAATGGCTACACCTTC. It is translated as CASRRQGNGYTF.

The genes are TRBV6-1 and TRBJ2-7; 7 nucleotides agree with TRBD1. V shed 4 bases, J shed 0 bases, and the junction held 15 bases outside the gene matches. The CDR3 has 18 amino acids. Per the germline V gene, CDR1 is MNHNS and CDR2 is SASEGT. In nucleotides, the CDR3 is TGTGCCAGCAGTGTCAGGGGGTTATCAGGGGTCAGCTCCTACGAGCAGTACTTC. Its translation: CASSVRGLSGVSSYEQYF.

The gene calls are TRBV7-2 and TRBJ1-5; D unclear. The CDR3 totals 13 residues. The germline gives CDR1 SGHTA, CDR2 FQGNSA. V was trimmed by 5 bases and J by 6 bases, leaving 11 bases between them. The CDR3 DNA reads TGTGCCAGCAGCGCAAGGCTTAGTCAGCCCCAGCATTTT. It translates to CASSARLSQPQHF.

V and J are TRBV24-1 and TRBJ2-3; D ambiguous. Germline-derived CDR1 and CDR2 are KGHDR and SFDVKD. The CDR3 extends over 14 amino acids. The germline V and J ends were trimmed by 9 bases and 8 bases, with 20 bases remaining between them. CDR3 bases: TGTGCCACCGCTCACAGTCGGAGTGGTGGTACGCAGTATTTT. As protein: CATAHSRSGGTQYF.

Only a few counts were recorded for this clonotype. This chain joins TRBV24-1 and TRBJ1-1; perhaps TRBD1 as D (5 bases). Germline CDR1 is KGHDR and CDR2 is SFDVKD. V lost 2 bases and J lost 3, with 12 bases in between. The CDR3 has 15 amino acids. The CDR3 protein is CATSDSGRGDTEAFF. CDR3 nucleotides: TGTGCCACCAGTGATTCGGGACGAGGGGACACTGAAGCTTTCTTT.

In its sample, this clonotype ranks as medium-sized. The CDR3 DNA reads TGTGCCAGCAGTTTATGGGGCCAGGCTAGCAATCAGCCCCAGCATTTT. Translated: CASSLWGQASNQPQHF. This chain links TRBV28 with TRBJ1-5; no firm D call. This CDR3 spans 16 amino acids. Per germline, CDR1 MDHEN and CDR2 SYDVKM. The germline V and J ends were trimmed by 0 bases and 0 bases, with 9 bases remaining between them.

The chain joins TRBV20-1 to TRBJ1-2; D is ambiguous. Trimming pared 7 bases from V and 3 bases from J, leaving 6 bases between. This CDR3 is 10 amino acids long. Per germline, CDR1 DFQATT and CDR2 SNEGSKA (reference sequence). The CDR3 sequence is CSETYYGYTF. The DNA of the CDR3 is TGCAGTGAAACCTACTATGGCTACACCTTC.

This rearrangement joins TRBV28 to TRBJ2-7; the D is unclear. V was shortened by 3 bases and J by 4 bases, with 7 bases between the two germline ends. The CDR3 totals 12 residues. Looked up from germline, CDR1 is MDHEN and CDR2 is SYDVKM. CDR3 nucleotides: TGTGCCAGCAGTTTGCTAAAGTACGAGCAGTACTTC. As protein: CASSLLKYEQYF.

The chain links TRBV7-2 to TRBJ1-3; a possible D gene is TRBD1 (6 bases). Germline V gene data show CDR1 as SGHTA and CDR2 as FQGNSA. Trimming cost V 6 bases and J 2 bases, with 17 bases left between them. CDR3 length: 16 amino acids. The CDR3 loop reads CASSLSAGQTGNTIYF. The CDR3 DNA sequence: TGTGCCAGCAGTCTTTCCGCGGGACAAACTGGAAACACCATATATTTT.

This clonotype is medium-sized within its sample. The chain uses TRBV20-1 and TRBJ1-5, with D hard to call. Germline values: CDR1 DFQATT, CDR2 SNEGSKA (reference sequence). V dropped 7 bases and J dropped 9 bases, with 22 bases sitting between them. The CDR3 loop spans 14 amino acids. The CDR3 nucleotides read TGCAGTGGGATAGATGGGCCGGTTGGACGGCCCCAGCATTTT. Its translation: CSGIDGPVGRPQHF.